This T cell receptor (beta chain) comes out of a study of identical twins. General study findings and limits: The presence of invariant MAIT and iNKT cells could partly confound analyses of zero-insertion sequences. In beta out-of-frame sequences, the excess sharing between twins was weaker.

A few counts support this clonotype. Its target is unknown. Every donor was a healthy Caucasian. A single record per CDR3 protein comes from TCRdb applying MiXCR to the 5' RACE reads. Of hundreds of thousands of distinct CDR3 sequences in the sample, approximately 13% were seen once. The sample also formed part of further work on yellow fever vaccine responses in identical twins.

The source is a young woman in good health. What was sequenced was PBMCs.

DNA of the CDR3: TGCAGTGCTATTGGGGGTGGAGAGACCCAGTACTTC. This gives the protein CSAIGGGETQYF. The rearrangement uses TRBV20-1 and TRBJ2-5; either TRBD1 or TRBD2 may supply D (5 bases each). The CDR3 contains 12 residues. The germline V gene has CDR1 DFQATT and CDR2 SNEGSKA (reference sequence). V shed 4 bases and J shed 4 bases, with 10 bases lying between them.